This T cell receptor (beta chain) was sequenced in a study of blood T cell repertoires in COVID-19. About the study: T cells, B-cell-depleted T cells, or PBMCs supplied cDNA or gDNA.

Original processing notes: Estimated nucleated cell counts came from reference gene primer amplification. Clones were sequenced by immunoSEQ multiplex PCR, and TCRdb holds only the in-frame ones, with some missing. V and J calls and clone size are as listed in that table; D and trimming were resolved from the DNA. This sample yields about 23,000 clones, of which 80% to 90% are seen a single time; around 6% belongs to the top ten. CDR3 length: 16 residues. Deletions cut 0 bases from V and 4 bases from J, with 13 bases between. Germline V gene data show CDR1 as MNHEY and CDR2 as SVGEGT. What was sequenced was peripheral blood. The chain couples TRBV6-2 or TRBV6-3 to TRBJ2-1; weak D call: TRBD1 (6 bases). The receptor was derived from a woman older than 75 with active COVID-19. The CDR3 DNA sequence: TGTGCCAGCAGTTACTCGTGGACAGCCCTTTACAATGAGCAGTTCTTC. Its protein is CASSYSWTALYNEQFF.